This T cell receptor beta chain was identified in a study of PD-1 blockade in mismatch repair-deficient tumors. Study-wide context: Enrolled about 2012-2016, patients had progressing, pretreated mismatch repair-deficient cancers of 12 types.

This table comes from immunoSEQ multiplex PCR, and its TCRdb copy is limited to in-frame clones, with some not included. The sample includes 100,000 to 150,000 clones, about 86% of them seen just once. There are 15 residues in the CDR3. Germline V gene lookup returns CDR1 SGHVS and CDR2 FQNEAQ. With V trimmed by 1 base and J by 3 bases, 0 bases remained unmatched. The starting material was peripheral blood, obtained 44 weeks after starting pembrolizumab. The clonotype comes from an adult with mismatch repair-deficient cancer. V and J are TRBV7-8 and TRBJ2-2, with 9 bases fitting TRBD1. CDR3 in DNA: TGTGCCAGCAGCTTAGGGACAGGGGACACCGGGGAGCTGTTTTTT. Protein product: CASSLGTGDTGELFF.